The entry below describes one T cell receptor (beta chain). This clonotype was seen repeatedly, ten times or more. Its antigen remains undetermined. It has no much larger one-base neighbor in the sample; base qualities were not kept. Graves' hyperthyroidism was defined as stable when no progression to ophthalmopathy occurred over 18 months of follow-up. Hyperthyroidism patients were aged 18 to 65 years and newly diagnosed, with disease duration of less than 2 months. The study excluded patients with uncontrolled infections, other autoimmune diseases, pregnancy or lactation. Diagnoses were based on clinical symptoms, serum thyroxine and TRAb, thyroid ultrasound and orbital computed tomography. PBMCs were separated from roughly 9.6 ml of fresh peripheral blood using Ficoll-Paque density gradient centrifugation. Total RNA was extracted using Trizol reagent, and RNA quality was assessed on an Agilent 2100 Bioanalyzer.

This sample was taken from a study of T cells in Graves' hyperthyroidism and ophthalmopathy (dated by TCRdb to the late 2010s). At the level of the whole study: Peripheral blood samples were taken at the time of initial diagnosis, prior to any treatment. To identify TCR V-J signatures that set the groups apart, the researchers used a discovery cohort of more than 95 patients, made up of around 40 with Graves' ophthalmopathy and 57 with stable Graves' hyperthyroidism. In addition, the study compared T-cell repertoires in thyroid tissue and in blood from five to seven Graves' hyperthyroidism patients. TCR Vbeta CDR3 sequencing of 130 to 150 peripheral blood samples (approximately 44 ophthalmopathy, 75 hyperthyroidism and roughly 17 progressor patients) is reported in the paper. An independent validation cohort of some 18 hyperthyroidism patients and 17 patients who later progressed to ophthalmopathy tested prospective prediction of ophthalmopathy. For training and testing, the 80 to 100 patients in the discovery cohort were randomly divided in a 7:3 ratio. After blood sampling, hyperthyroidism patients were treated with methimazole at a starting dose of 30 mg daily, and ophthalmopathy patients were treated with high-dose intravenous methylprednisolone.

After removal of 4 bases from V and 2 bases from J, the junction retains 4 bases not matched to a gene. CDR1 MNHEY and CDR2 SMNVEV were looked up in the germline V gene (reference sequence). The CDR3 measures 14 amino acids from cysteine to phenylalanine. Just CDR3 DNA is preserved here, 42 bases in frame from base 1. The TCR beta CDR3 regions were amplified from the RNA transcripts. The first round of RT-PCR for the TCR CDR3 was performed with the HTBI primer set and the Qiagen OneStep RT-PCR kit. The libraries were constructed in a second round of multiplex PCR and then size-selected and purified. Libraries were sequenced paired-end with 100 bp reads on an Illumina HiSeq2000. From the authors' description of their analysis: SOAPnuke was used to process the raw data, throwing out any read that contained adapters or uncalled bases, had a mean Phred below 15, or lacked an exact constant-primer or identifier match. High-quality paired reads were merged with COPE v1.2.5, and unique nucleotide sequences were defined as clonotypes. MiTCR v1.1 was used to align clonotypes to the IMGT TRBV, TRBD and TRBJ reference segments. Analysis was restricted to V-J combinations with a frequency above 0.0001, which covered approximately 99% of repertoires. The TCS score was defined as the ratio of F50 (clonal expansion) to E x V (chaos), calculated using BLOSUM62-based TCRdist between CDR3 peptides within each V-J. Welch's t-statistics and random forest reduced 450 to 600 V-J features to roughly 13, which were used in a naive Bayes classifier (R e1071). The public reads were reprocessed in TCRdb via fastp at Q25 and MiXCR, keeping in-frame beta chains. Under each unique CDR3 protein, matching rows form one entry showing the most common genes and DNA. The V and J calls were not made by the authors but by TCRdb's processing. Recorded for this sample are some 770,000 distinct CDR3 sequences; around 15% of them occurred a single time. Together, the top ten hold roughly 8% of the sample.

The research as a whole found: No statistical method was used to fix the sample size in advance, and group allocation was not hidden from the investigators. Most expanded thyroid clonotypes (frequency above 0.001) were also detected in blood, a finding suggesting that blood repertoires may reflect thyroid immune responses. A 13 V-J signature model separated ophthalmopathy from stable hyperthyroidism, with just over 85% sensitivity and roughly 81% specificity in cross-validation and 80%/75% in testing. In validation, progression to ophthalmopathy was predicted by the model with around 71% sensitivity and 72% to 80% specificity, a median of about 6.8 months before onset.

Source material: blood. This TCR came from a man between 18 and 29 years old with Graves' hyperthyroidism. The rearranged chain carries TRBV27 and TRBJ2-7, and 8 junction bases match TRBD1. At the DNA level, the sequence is TGTGCCAGCAGTTACAGGACAGGGACCTACGAGCAGTACTTC. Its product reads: CASSYRTGTYEQYF.